Below, 30 T cell receptor beta chains from the same sample are listed, as sequenced in a study of CD8+ T cells in alopecia areata. After isolation, RNA underwent reverse transcription to generate cDNA as the sequencing template. This table comes from immunoSEQ multiplex PCR, and its TCRdb copy is limited to in-frame clones, with some not included. The data contain approximately 180,000 clones, over 55% of them singletons. The source was CD4+ T cells sorted from blood, collected at week 0. These receptors came from a human donor with alopecia areata.

The rearrangement links TRBV30 to TRBJ1-5, with a weak D call TRBD1 (5 bases). The V gene's germline CDR1 is GTSNPN and CDR2 SVGIG (reference sequence). Trimming cost V 4 bases and J 1 base, with 11 bases left between them. This CDR3 spans 14 amino acids. CDR3 bases: TGTGCCTGGAATCCAGGGTTCAGCAATCAGCCCCAGCATTTT. Translation: CAWNPGFSNQPQHF.

The rearrangement uses TRBV29-1 and TRBJ2-1; 9 positions match TRBD2. J was trimmed by 8 bases and V by 8 bases; bases with no gene match: 13. The CDR3 is made up of 14 amino acids. Germline-derived CDR1 and CDR2 are SQVTM and ANQGSEA. CDR3 in DNA: TGCAGCTTCCGCGGGGGGGCGTTTTCGTATGAGCAGTTCTTC. This gives the protein CSFRGGAFSYEQFF.

CDR3 protein: CASSYRQGYNEQFF. The CDR3 nucleotides are TGTGCCAGCAGCTATCGACAGGGCTACAATGAGCAGTTCTTC. The V gene is TRBV13, the J gene TRBJ2-1; 7 bases align to TRBD1. J was trimmed by 3 bases and V by 4 bases; bases with no gene match: 3. In germline, CDR1 is PRHDT, CDR2 FYEKMQ (reference sequence). This CDR3 is 14 amino acids long.

The chain employs TRBV10-1 and TRBJ1-1; D remains ambiguous. The CDR3 contains 13 residues. Trimming removed 4 bases at V and 3 bases at J, with 9 bases between. Germline V gene sequence: CDR1 WNHNN, CDR2 SYGVQD (reference sequence). Written as DNA, the CDR3 is TGCGCCAGCAGTGGACTAGCGGACACTGAAGCTTTCTTT. This sequence encodes CASSGLADTEAFF.

The V and J genes are TRBV5-1 and TRBJ2-3, with D perhaps given as TRBD1 or TRBD2 (5 bases each). The V and J ends lost 2 bases and 2 bases respectively, with 12 bases between them. Germline CDR1 is SGHRS and CDR2 is YFSETQ. There are 15 residues in the CDR3. The CDR3 loop reads CASSLRGVATDTQYF. The CDR3 nucleotides read TGCGCCAGCAGCTTAAGGGGAGTCGCCACAGATACGCAGTATTTT.

V is TRBV18 and J is TRBJ1-5; D may be TRBD1 (5 bases). Germline V gives CDR1 KGHSH, CDR2 LQKENI. The CDR3 runs to 15 residues. V shed 6 bases and J shed 5 bases, with 17 bases lying between them. CDR3 nucleotides: TGTGCCAGCTCCCAACTTGGGGGAGAAGATCAGCCCCAGCATTTT. Its translation is CASSQLGGEDQPQHF.

This chain uses TRBV6-4 with TRBJ1-2; D is possibly TRBD1 (6 bases). CDR3 length: 14 amino acids. Trimming removed 6 bases at V and 8 bases at J, with 19 bases between. CDR1 is MRHNA and CDR2 is SNTAGT in the germline V gene. The CDR3 nucleotides read TGTGCCAGCAGCCCAGATGCGGGGGCGGGCGGCTACACCTTC. Encoded protein: CASSPDAGAGGYTF.

This chain joins TRBV4-1 and TRBJ1-1; 7 positions match TRBD1. This CDR3 is 13 amino acids long. Losses at the gene ends were 5 bases for V and 7 bases for J; bases not matched to a gene: 7. Germline CDR1 MGHRA, CDR2 YSYEKL. CDR3 in amino acids: CASSLGQFLEAFF. CDR3 bases: TGCGCCAGCAGCTTGGGACAGTTTCTTGAAGCTTTCTTT.

The chain has TRBV20-1 and TRBJ2-1; TRBD2 agrees at 7 bases. The CDR3 length is 10 residues. Germline lookup yields CDR1 DFQATT and CDR2 SNEGSKA (reference sequence). V gave up 3 bases and J gave up 14 bases; unmatched junction bases: 4. The CDR3, as DNA: TGCAGTGCTAGGGGGAGGGAAGAGTTCTTC. This codes for CSARGREEFF.

This rearrangement joins TRBV4-3 to TRBJ2-7; D not certain. The V end was cut by 0 bases, the J end by 1 base, with 13 bases between. The CDR3 is 16 residues long. Germline V gene data show CDR1 as LGHNA and CDR2 as YSLEER. The CDR3 here is CASSQDSAGRSYEQYF. DNA of the CDR3: TGCGCCAGCAGCCAAGATTCTGCAGGCCGGTCCTACGAGCAGTACTTC.

The V gene is TRBV28, the J gene TRBJ2-5, with 7 positions matching TRBD2. The CDR3 has 14 amino acids. In germline, CDR1 is MDHEN, CDR2 SYDVKM. With V trimmed by 6 bases and J by 5 bases, 9 bases remained unmatched. Here the CDR3 reads CASRFSGGPETQYF. The CDR3 DNA is TGTGCCAGCAGATTCTCGGGGGGACCGGAGACCCAGTACTTC.

The V call is TRBV30, the J call TRBJ1-2, with D perhaps matching TRBD1 (5 bases). This CDR3 contains 15 residues. Germline V gives CDR1 GTSNPN, CDR2 SVGIG (reference sequence). The V gene lost 1 base and the J gene lost 6 bases, with 18 bases spanning the gap. As DNA, the CDR3 is TGTGCCTGGAGTGCCCTCCGAACAGGCTATCATGGCTACACCTTC. Protein: CAWSALRTGYHGYTF.

This rearrangement joins TRBV29-1 to TRBJ2-1; TRBD2 aligns across 10 bases. This CDR3 region has 15 residues. Trimming took 6 bases from V and 4 from J; bases not matched to a gene: 9. Germline CDR1 SQVTM, CDR2 ANQGSEA. Here the CDR3 reads CSVQILAGRYNEQFF. In nucleotides, the CDR3 is TGCAGCGTCCAAATACTAGCGGGGAGATACAATGAGCAGTTCTTC.

The chain has TRBV5-6 and TRBJ1-1; tentatively, D is TRBD1 (5 bases). The germline V gene has CDR1 SGHDT and CDR2 YYEEEE. The CDR3 covers 12 residues. The V end lost 2 bases, the J end lost 3 bases, and 5 bases lay between the germline ends. This chain's CDR3 is CASSLGDTEAFF. CDR3 in DNA: TGTGCCAGCAGCTTAGGGGACACTGAAGCTTTCTTT.

This chain connects TRBV5-1 to TRBJ1-1; D is unclear. CDR3 length: 14 residues. Between the trimmed V and J ends, which lost 2 bases and 0 bases, there was a span of 8 bases. CDR1 is SGHRS and CDR2 is YFSETQ in the germline V gene. CDR3 DNA sequence: TGCGCCAGCAGCTTCGGGGAGATGAACACTGAAGCTTTCTTT. It codes for CASSFGEMNTEAFF. The whole variable domain, remainder taken from reference TRBV5-1 and TRBJ1-1, is KAGVTQTPRYLIKTRGQQVTLSCSPISGHRSVSWYQQTPGQGLQFLFEYFSETQRNKGNFPGRFSGRQFSNSRSEMNVSTLELGDSALYLCASSFGEMNTEAFFGQGTRLTVV.

This chain joins TRBV7-2 and TRBJ2-7; TRBD2 matches at 10 bases. Trimming removed 5 bases from V and 0 bases from J; junction bases left unmatched: 13. Germline CDR1 and CDR2: SGHTA and FQGNSA. The CDR3 totals 18 residues. The CDR3, as DNA: TGTGCCAGCAGCCCCTTTTGGACTAGCGGAGGTATCTCCTACGAGCAGTACTTC. This gives the protein CASSPFWTSGGISYEQYF.

This chain uses TRBV27 with TRBJ1-2; the match to TRBD1 covers 7 bases. Per germline, CDR1 MNHEY and CDR2 SMNVEV (reference sequence). The CDR3 is made up of 16 amino acids. Trimming removed 5 bases from V and 5 bases from J; junction bases left unmatched: 14. The CDR3 coding sequence is TGTGCCAGCAGTACCTACAGGGGCCTGGCGTATTATGGCTACACCTTC. This translates into CASSTYRGLAYYGYTF.

The J gene is TRBJ2-5, the V gene TRBV29-1; 7 bases map to TRBD1. The CDR3 consists of 17 residues. Germline CDR1 reads SQVTM; CDR2 reads ANQGSEA. Trimming removed 5 bases from V and 5 bases from J; junction bases left unmatched: 20. Here the CDR3 DNA reads TGCAGCGTTCCCATCCAAACCTTACAGGGGAAACGGGAGACCCAGTACTTC. It codes for CSVPIQTLQGKRETQYF.

The gene calls are TRBV30 and TRBJ1-4, with D unresolved. This CDR3 contains 14 residues. The V end lost 2 bases, the J end lost 3 bases, and 10 bases lay between the germline ends. Germline CDR1 and CDR2: GTSNPN and SVGIG (reference sequence). The CDR3 DNA reads TGTGCCTGGAGTCGGGCAGCAGCTAATGAAAAACTGTTTTTT. Protein sequence: CAWSRAAANEKLFF.

A few counts support this clone. The chain employs TRBV7-2 and TRBJ2-3, with D unresolved. Trimming took off 1 base at V and 6 bases at J, with 8 bases between the two ends. CDR3 size: 13 residues. Germline V gives CDR1 SGHTA, CDR2 FQGNSA. The DNA for the CDR3 is TGTGCCAGCAGCTTAGTTGCTTTCGATACGCAGTATTTT. It yields the protein CASSLVAFDTQYF.

The chain recombines TRBV6-1 with TRBJ2-3; 12 bases align to TRBD2. Germline V CDR1 and CDR2: MNHNS, SASEGT. The CDR3 has 15 amino acids. The junction had 2 bases not matched to a gene; V was cut back by 5 bases and J by 2 bases. The CDR3 DNA reads as TGTGCCAGCAGTTGGACTAGCGGGATCACAGATACGCAGTATTTT. Its translation is CASSWTSGITDTQYF.

This chain uses TRBV9 with TRBJ2-1; the match to TRBD2 covers 8 bases. The CDR3 length is 13 residues. Germline V CDR1 and CDR2: SGDLS, YYNGEE. Trimming cost V 3 bases and J 12 bases; bases outside gene matches: 8. The CDR3 reads CASSDNEGTRQFF. CDR3 DNA sequence: TGTGCCAGCAGCGACAACGAGGGGACTAGGCAGTTCTTC.

This chain links TRBV30 with TRBJ1-2; D gene uncertain. This CDR3 spans 10 amino acids. CDR1 is GTSNPN, CDR2 SVGIG, per germline (reference sequence). V lost 2 bases and J 8 bases, leaving 6 bases between the germline ends. CDR3 nucleotide sequence: TGTGCCTGGAGTCAGGAAGGCTACACCTTC. Translated: CAWSQEGYTF.

This clone came up once. The chain joins TRBV30 to TRBJ1-5; perhaps TRBD1 as D (6 bases). Germline V gives CDR1 GTSNPN, CDR2 SVGIG (reference sequence). With 1 base removed from V and 6 bases from J, the gap between germline ends came to 13 bases. The CDR3 extends over 14 amino acids. The CDR3 DNA sequence: TGTGCCTGGAGTGCGGGACACTTCGGTCAGCCCCAGCATTTT. Translating gives CAWSAGHFGQPQHF.

The J gene is TRBJ1-6, the V gene TRBV4-3, with 9 bases aligning to TRBD1. Germline V lookup: CDR1 LGHNA, CDR2 YSLEER. The CDR3 sequence is 15 residues long. V lost 2 bases and J lost 8; bases outside the gene matches: 4. CDR3 sequence (DNA): TGCGCCAGCAGCCAATCCGGGACAGGGTATTCACCCCTCCACTTT. It translates to CASSQSGTGYSPLHF.

This chain joins TRBV5-6 and TRBJ1-4; perhaps TRBD1 as D (6 bases). The germline gives CDR1 SGHDT, CDR2 YYEEEE. Trimming shortened V by 1 base and J by 3 bases, and 7 bases separated the two germline ends. This CDR3 is built from 14 residues. CDR3 in amino acids: CASSLTGPNEKLFF. The CDR3 bases are TGTGCCAGCAGCTTGACAGGGCCTAATGAAAAACTGTTTTTT.

The chain is built from TRBV21-1 and TRBJ2-2; the table's D call of TRBD1 was not tested on the DNA. TRBV21-1 is a known pseudogene. This CDR3 contains 15 residues. The CDR3 bases are TGTGCCAGCAGCGGCCGTACAGCGAACACCGGGGAGCTGTTTTTT. Translated, it gives CASSGRTANTGELFF.

In the case of this clone: Other DNA variants within this sample encode the same CDR3. This CDR3 is CASSQDTSNYGYTF. CDR3 bases: TGCGCCAGCAGCCAAGATACCTCCAACTATGGCTACACCTTC. The chain recombines TRBV4-3 with TRBJ1-2, with D uncertain. V was cut by 0 bases and J by 2 bases, with 7 bases left in between. CDR3 length: 14 residues. Germline values: CDR1 LGHNA, CDR2 YSLEER.

CDR3 coding DNA: TGTGCCAGTAAGGGACAGGGGCCCGGCTACACCTTC. It is translated as CASKGQGPGYTF. The genes are TRBV19 and TRBJ1-2; 10 bases agree with TRBD1. The J segment lost 8 bases and the V segment lost 7 bases, leaving 4 bases of the junction unmatched. This CDR3 is 12 amino acids long. Germline-derived CDR1 and CDR2 are LNHDA and SQIVND (reference sequence).

The rearrangement joins TRBV5-6 to TRBJ2-3; TRBD2 matches 10 bases. Germline trimming cut 3 bases from V and 1 base from J; bases unmatched to any gene: 8. This CDR3 has 17 residues. The germline CDR1 and CDR2 sequences are SGHDT and YYEEEE. The CDR3 DNA reads TGTGCCAGCAGCTCGGGGATTCTAGCGGGGGGCACAGATACGCAGTATTTT. Its translation is CASSSGILAGGTDTQYF.